This T cell receptor (beta chain) was sequenced in a study of T-cell reconstitution after alpha-beta-depleted transplantation in children. The TCRbeta library incorporated unique molecular identifiers. TCRdb re-called the PCR reads through MiXCR, storing one row per CDR3 protein. The sample gives tens of thousands of distinct CDR3 sequences, about 7% of which show up once; around 2.4% is in the top ten. Ten or more counts support this clonotype. This TCR came from a human donor who donated a stem cell graft to a child with acute lymphoblastic leukemia. The sample consisted of PBMCs from the stem cell graft donor, taken from the stem cell graft.

CDR3 DNA: TGTGCCAGCACGAGGGGGCTGTCCTATAATTCACCCCTCCACTTT. Protein product: CASTRGLSYNSPLHF. This chain links TRBV28 with TRBJ1-6, with 7 bases lining up with TRBD1. The CDR3 runs 15 residues. The V gene's germline CDR1 is MDHEN and CDR2 SYDVKM. Trimming took 7 bases from V and 1 from J; bases not matched to a gene: 4.